The 24 T cell receptor beta chains presented below share a single source sample, sequenced in a study of shared clonotypes between healthy human individuals. Using immunoSEQ multiplex PCR, the repertoire was profiled, and TCRdb retains in-frame clones only, with some absent. The sample shows around 510,000 clones, about 96% of them seen only once. Material: naive CD4+ T cells sorted from blood. Subset meaning: CD45RA+ positively selected. The receptors shown here come from a woman between 25 and 40 years old in good health.

The genes are TRBV28 and TRBJ2-1; D may match TRBD1 or TRBD2 (5 bases each). The V gene lost 8 bases and the J gene lost 0 bases, with 11 bases spanning the gap. Germline-derived CDR1 and CDR2 are MDHEN and SYDVKM. This CDR3 has 14 residues. In DNA form, the CDR3 reads TGTGCCAGCCGAGAGAGGGGCTCCTACAATGAGCAGTTCTTC. It codes for CASRERGSYNEQFF.

The V gene is TRBV6-5, the J gene TRBJ2-5; 8 bases fit TRBD2. With the DNA end fitting TRBJ2-7 better, the J assignment may be wrong. The germline CDR1 and CDR2 sequences are MNHEY and SVGAGI. CDR3 length equals 15 residues. The CDR3 nucleotides are TGTGCCAGCAGTTACGGGCGGGGGGCCTCCTACGAGCAGTACTTC. Translating gives CASSYGRGASYEQYF.

This clone is a singleton in its sample. The J gene is TRBJ1-2, the V gene TRBV6-6, with D possibly being TRBD1 (6 bases). The germline CDR1 and CDR2 sequences are MNHNY and SVGAGI (reference sequence). The CDR3 length is 15 residues. Between the trimmed V and J ends, which lost 5 bases and 0 bases, there was a span of 13 bases. The chain's CDR3 is CASSTGTQANYGYTF. For the CDR3, the DNA is TGTGCCAGCAGTACCGGGACACAAGCTAACTATGGCTACACCTTC.

Comment on this clone: This sample also contains other DNA sequences that code for the same CDR3. DNA of the CDR3: TGTGCCAGCAGCTTGGCTAGCACAGATACGCAGTATTTT. As protein: CASSLASTDTQYF. V and J are TRBV5-4 and TRBJ2-3; D unclear. Germline V gene lookup returns CDR1 SGHNT and CDR2 YYREEE (reference sequence). Trimming left V 0 bases short and J 0 bases short, with 2 bases between. The CDR3 contains 13 residues.

This chain uses TRBV2 with TRBJ2-2; TRBD2 matches at 7 bases. Looked up from germline, CDR1 is SNHLY and CDR2 is FYNNEI. This CDR3 has 13 amino acids. J lost 6 bases, V lost 9 bases, and 7 bases had no gene match. CDR3 protein: CASDMGGSGELFF. Written as DNA, the CDR3 is TGTGCCAGTGATATGGGGGGGTCCGGGGAGCTGTTTTTT.

The rearrangement joins TRBV27 to TRBJ1-2; tentative D call: TRBD1 (5 bases). Germline CDR1 MNHEY, CDR2 SMNVEV (reference sequence). This CDR3 spans 14 amino acids. The germline V and J ends were trimmed by 7 bases and 0 bases, with 12 bases remaining between them. CDR3 residues: CASNRAGANYGYTF. In DNA, the CDR3 is TGTGCCAGCAACCGCGCGGGGGCTAACTATGGCTACACCTTC.

The chain links TRBV11-2 to TRBJ1-3; D is undetermined. CDR1 is SGHAT, CDR2 FQNNGV, per germline. The length of the CDR3 is 14 residues. V was pared by 6 bases and J by 2 bases, with 11 bases between. CDR3 nucleotides: TGTGCCAGCAGTCAGGACTGGGCTGGAAACACCATATATTTT. It specifies CASSQDWAGNTIYF.

This clone occurred once. V and J are TRBV7-6 and TRBJ1-5; D may be TRBD1 (6 bases). Germline loops: CDR1 SGHVS, CDR2 FNYEAQ. V shed 0 bases and J shed 0 bases, with 21 bases lying between them. The CDR3 has 20 residues. CDR3 nucleotides: TGTGCCAGCAGCTTAGCACCACGAGGGTATAGGGGGTATAGCAATCAGCCCCAGCATTTT. This translates into CASSLAPRGYRGYSNQPQHF.

The chain has TRBV6-4 and TRBJ2-7; D gene uncertain. Germline lookup yields CDR1 MRHNA and CDR2 SNTAGT. Trimming removed 8 bases at V and 1 base at J, with 0 bases between. The CDR3 spans 9 residues. The CDR3: CASSYEQYF. The CDR3 DNA reads TGTGCCAGCTCCTACGAGCAGTACTTC.

The chain employs TRBV11-2 and TRBJ2-3; 7 bases agree with TRBD1. This CDR3 is 16 amino acids long. V trimming: 0 bases; J trimming: 5 bases; junction bases outside the gene matches: 8. Germline V CDR1 and CDR2: SGHAT, FQNNGV. The CDR3 reads CASSLDRQGWVDTQYF. The CDR3 DNA reads TGTGCCAGCAGCTTAGACCGACAGGGATGGGTAGATACGCAGTATTTT.

This rearrangement joins TRBV19 to TRBJ1-2; 8 bases agree with TRBD1. J gave up 0 bases and V 4 bases, and 7 bases lay outside the gene matches. The CDR3 length is 16 residues. From germline, CDR1 is LNHDA and CDR2 SQIVND (reference sequence). The CDR3 reads CASSTPGTGANYGYTF. CDR3 in DNA: TGTGCCAGTAGTACCCCCGGGACAGGAGCTAACTATGGCTACACCTTC.

The chain employs TRBV5-6 and TRBJ2-2, with D uncertain. CDR1 is SGHDT, CDR2 YYEEEE, per germline. This CDR3 is built from 16 residues. V lost 4 bases to trimming and J lost 2 bases, with 15 bases between them. CDR3 region: CASSPPLWSNTGELFF. The CDR3 nucleotides read TGTGCCAGCAGCCCCCCGCTATGGTCCAACACCGGGGAGCTGTTTTTT.

The chain is built from TRBV28 and TRBJ1-4, with unresolved D. Trimming left V 5 bases short and J 0 bases short, with 7 bases between. Germline V gene data show CDR1 as MDHEN and CDR2 as SYDVKM. CDR3 length: 14 residues. CDR3 sequence: CASSQQATNEKLFF. The CDR3 nucleotides read TGTGCCAGCAGTCAACAAGCAACTAATGAAAAACTGTTTTTT.

This chain uses TRBV27 with TRBJ2-5; a possible D gene is TRBD2 (6 bases). Germline CDR1 and CDR2: MNHEY and SMNVEV (reference sequence). V lost 8 bases, J lost 7 bases, and 20 bases lay in between. The CDR3 loop spans 14 amino acids. The CDR3 protein is CASAAGLASGTQYF. CDR3 DNA sequence: TGTGCCAGCGCAGCGGGCCTGGCTTCGGGGACCCAGTACTTC.

The rearrangement uses TRBV30 and TRBJ2-7, with no clear D. Per germline, CDR1 GTSNPN and CDR2 SVGIG (reference sequence). This CDR3 is 10 amino acids long. The V gene lost 5 bases and the J gene lost 3 bases, with 5 bases spanning the gap. The CDR3 spells CAWGHYEQYF. Written as DNA, the CDR3 is TGTGCCTGGGGTCACTACGAGCAGTACTTC.

The V and J genes are TRBV6-5 and TRBJ1-4; TRBD1 matches 7 bases. CDR1 and CDR2 (germline): MNHEY, SVGAGI. The CDR3 consists of 16 residues. J lost 1 base, V lost 2 bases, and 4 bases had no gene match. CDR3 amino acids: CASSYGNRGTNEKLFF. The CDR3 DNA is TGTGCCAGCAGTTACGGAAACAGGGGAACTAATGAAAAACTGTTTTTT.

This sequence joins TRBV7-6 and TRBJ2-1, with TRBD2 matching 7 bases. Trimming at V came to 0 bases and at J to 8 bases, leaving 4 bases not matched to a gene. Germline V gene lookup returns CDR1 SGHVS and CDR2 FNYEAQ. The CDR3 length is 14 residues. The DNA for the CDR3 is TGTGCCAGCAGCTTAGCGGGAGGGTTCTATGAGCAGTTCTTC. Encoded protein: CASSLAGGFYEQFF.

The chain couples TRBV5-1 to TRBJ2-5; D is uncertain. The J call may be wrong; the DNA end is better matched by TRBJ2-7. The CDR3 length is 16 residues. Germline V gene data show CDR1 as SGHRS and CDR2 as YFSETQ. The CDR3 nucleotides are TGCGCCAGCTCGGGTACGACGGCGGCCAGCTCCTACGAGCAGTACTTC. It is translated as CASSGTTAASSYEQYF.

In this sample, this clone turned up once. The chain is built from TRBV7-2 and TRBJ2-3; the match to TRBD2 covers 10 bases. The germline gives CDR1 SGHTA, CDR2 FQGNSA. V shed 1 base and J 6 bases; nucleotides not matched to a gene: 4. This CDR3 region has 15 residues. CDR3 residues: CASSLGAGGLDTQYF. In DNA, the CDR3 is TGTGCCAGCAGCTTAGGAGCGGGAGGGTTGGATACGCAGTATTTT.

V gene TRBV7-8 combines with J gene TRBJ2-1; D not resolved. The germline V gene has CDR1 SGHVS and CDR2 FQNEAQ. The germline V and J ends were trimmed by 2 bases and 0 bases, with 14 bases remaining between them. This CDR3 is 17 amino acids long. CDR3 sequence: CASSLLRSRSSYNEQFF. Written as DNA, the CDR3 is TGTGCCAGCAGCTTACTCAGGTCTCGGAGCTCCTACAATGAGCAGTTCTTC. The full variable domain, rest sourced from reference TRBV7-8 and TRBJ2-1, is GAGVSQSPRYKVAKRGQDVALRCDPISGHVSLFWYQQALGQGPEFLTYFQNEAQLDKSGLPSDRFFAERPEGSVSTLKIQRTQQEDSAVYLCASSLLRSRSSYNEQFFGPGTRLTVL.

This clone occurred once. The V call is TRBV5-4, the J call TRBJ2-3, with unresolved D. Germline V gene data show CDR1 as SGHNT and CDR2 as YYREEE (reference sequence). The CDR3 length is 15 residues. The germline V and J ends were trimmed by 2 bases and 0 bases, with 10 bases remaining between them. The CDR3 protein is CASSFRLSSTDTQYF. The CDR3 coding sequence is TGTGCCAGCAGCTTTAGGCTGTCGAGCACAGATACGCAGTATTTT.

The genes are TRBV20-1 and TRBJ1-1, with D uncertain. The CDR3 is made up of 11 amino acids. Germline V gene lookup returns CDR1 DFQATT and CDR2 SNEGSKA (reference sequence). V shed 4 bases and J shed 2 bases, with 5 bases lying between them. The CDR3 loop reads CSATSNTEAFF. The CDR3 nucleotides read TGCAGTGCTACCAGTAACACTGAAGCTTTCTTT.

Note on this clone: The sample carries other DNA sequences with the same CDR3. The chain uses TRBV19 and TRBJ1-5; no firm D call. The CDR3 sequence is 14 residues long. Germline CDR1 LNHDA, CDR2 SQIVND (reference sequence). Trimming cost V 3 bases and J 2 bases, with 8 bases left between them. DNA of the CDR3: TGTGCCAGTAGTATTGGTCGAGGCAATCAGCCCCAGCATTTT. It specifies CASSIGRGNQPQHF.

The V call is TRBV4-1, the J call TRBJ1-2; TRBD1 matches at 8 bases. Trimming at V came to 0 bases and at J to 8 bases, leaving 8 bases not matched to a gene. This CDR3 contains 15 residues. Germline-derived CDR1 and CDR2 are MGHRA and YSYEKL. CDR3 sequence reads: CASSQDAPDRGGYTF. CDR3 nucleotide sequence: TGCGCCAGCAGCCAAGATGCCCCAGACAGGGGCGGCTACACCTTC.